The 8 T cell receptor beta chains given below trace back to one sample, sequenced in a study of graft-versus-host responses after intestinal transplantation. Their recognized antigens are unknown. Generated by immunoSEQ multiplex PCR, the TCRdb table keeps only in-frame clones and is missing some. The sample includes roughly 92,000 clones, roughly nine tenths seen only once; the top ten take under 0.3%. Sample: unstimulated CD4+ T cells sorted from spleen or lymph node cells, taken before transplant. The receptors stem from a human donor who was the organ donor for an intestinal transplant.

The rearrangement links TRBV5-4 to TRBJ2-1; 9 bases are shared with TRBD2. J lost 7 bases, V lost 5 bases, and 13 bases had no gene match. Germline CDR1 reads SGHNT; CDR2 reads YYREEE (reference sequence). The CDR3 extends over 16 amino acids. CDR3 coding DNA: TGTGCCAGCAGAGCCCGGCGGGGGGGCCTCTCGAATGAGCAGTTCTTC. It is translated as CASRARRGGLSNEQFF.

This clone was detected once. The rearrangement joins TRBV7-8 to TRBJ2-7, with TRBD2 matching 8 bases. There are 16 residues in the CDR3. Losses at the gene ends were 4 bases for V and 1 base for J; bases not matched to a gene: 9. CDR1 and CDR2 (germline): SGHVS, FQNEAQ. DNA of the CDR3: TGTGCCAGCAGCTCCCTGGTAGCGGGGCCTTCCTACGAGCAGTACTTC. This sequence encodes CASSSLVAGPSYEQYF.

This chain uses TRBV2 with TRBJ2-7, with 10 nucleotides matching TRBD2. Germline values: CDR1 SNHLY, CDR2 FYNNEI. The trim removed 6 bases at V and 5 bases at J, leaving 10 bases unmatched. The CDR3 length is 15 residues. CDR3 sequence reads: CASSDQGLARNEQYF. In nucleotides, the CDR3 is TGTGCCAGCAGCGACCAGGGACTAGCGAGGAACGAGCAGTACTTC.

This sequence joins TRBV27 and TRBJ2-1; 9 bases agree with TRBD1. CDR1 is MNHEY, CDR2 SMNVEV, per germline (reference sequence). CDR3 length: 15 residues. V gave up 5 bases and J gave up 9 bases; unmatched junction bases: 11. The CDR3, as DNA: TGTGCCAGCAGTCGGCGGGACAGGGTGTCAGGTGAGCAGTTCTTC. Translating gives CASSRRDRVSGEQFF.

The V and J genes are TRBV7-9 and TRBJ2-3, with 9 bases matching TRBD1. This CDR3 has 15 amino acids. Germline V lookup: CDR1 SEHNR, CDR2 FQNEAQ (reference sequence). V shed 6 bases, J shed 3 bases, and the junction held 7 bases outside the gene matches. The DNA for the CDR3 is TGTGCCAGCAGTCTTGGACAGGGGAAGACAGATACGCAGTATTTT. As protein: CASSLGQGKTDTQYF.

The rearrangement joins TRBV6-1 to TRBJ2-5, with D perhaps TRBD2 (6 bases). Judging by the DNA end, TRBJ2-7 fits better; the J call may be wrong. This CDR3 is 15 amino acids long. Germline V gene sequence: CDR1 MNHNS, CDR2 SASEGT. The CDR3, as DNA: TGTGCCAGTCGGTATAGTCCGGGGGAGATTGACGAGCAGTACTTC. It codes for CASRYSPGEIDEQYF.

This clone has a handful of counts. The chain links TRBV5-6 to TRBJ2-3; D not certain. This CDR3 has 13 amino acids. Germline-derived CDR1 and CDR2 are SGHDT and YYEEEE. V was clipped by 5 bases and J by 4 bases, with 11 bases between them. Here the CDR3 reads CASRVEAADTQYF. The CDR3 region has the DNA TGTGCCAGCAGGGTTGAGGCGGCAGATACGCAGTATTTT.

The chain joins TRBV7-3 to TRBJ2-3, with 8 bases lining up with TRBD1. The junction had 5 bases not matched to a gene; V was cut back by 5 bases and J by 4 bases. The length of the CDR3 is 14 residues. Per germline, CDR1 SGHTA and CDR2 FQGTGA. The DNA of the CDR3 is TGTGCCAGCAGCCGTGGACAGGGCGCAGATACGCAGTATTTT. This codes for CASSRGQGADTQYF.